Below are 13 T cell receptor beta chains sequenced from a single sample in a study of cytotoxic CD8 clonotypes in ibrutinib-treated CLL. Some clones are missing from TCRdb's copy, which holds only in-frame ones; the method was immunoSEQ multiplex PCR. The table lists around 330,000 clones, 67% of them singletons. This specimen consisted of PBMCs, obtained after 36 months of ibrutinib treatment. Receptors originate from a human donor with chronic lymphocytic leukemia.

The J gene is TRBJ2-7, the V gene TRBV19; 9 nucleotides match TRBD1. Germline V gives CDR1 LNHDA, CDR2 SQIVND (reference sequence). Trimming took 5 bases from V and 0 from J; bases not matched to a gene: 14. This CDR3 contains 18 residues. DNA for the CDR3: TGTGCCAGTAGTGAACCGGGACAGGGTACGTCCAGCTCCTACGAGCAGTACTTC. Translating it yields CASSEPGQGTSSSYEQYF.

This chain joins TRBV7-6 and TRBJ2-3; no clear D. Germline values: CDR1 SGHVS, CDR2 FNYEAQ. This CDR3 contains 13 residues. The V and J ends lost 6 bases and 8 bases respectively, with 15 bases between them. The CDR3 loop reads CASSTDVAATQYF. Written as DNA, the CDR3 is TGTGCCAGCAGTACGGACGTGGCGGCTACGCAGTATTTT.

CDR3 DNA: TGTGCCAGCAGTGAAATACAGGTACAAGAGACCCAGTACTTC. Encoded protein: CASSEIQVQETQYF. This chain connects TRBV2 to TRBJ2-5; perhaps TRBD1 as D (5 bases). V was shortened by 2 bases and J by 2 bases, with 9 bases between the two germline ends. The CDR3 runs to 14 residues. Germline assignment: CDR1 SNHLY and CDR2 FYNNEI.

The V gene is TRBV5-4, the J gene TRBJ2-5; tentatively, D is TRBD2 (6 bases). The germline V and J ends were trimmed by 4 bases and 5 bases, with 21 bases remaining between them. The CDR3 is 16 residues long. Germline CDR1 reads SGHNT; CDR2 reads YYREEE (reference sequence). CDR3 in amino acids: CASSSARENLRETQYF. CDR3 coding DNA: TGTGCCAGCAGCAGCGCTCGGGAGAACCTTCGGGAGACCCAGTACTTC.

This clone was seen only a few times. This chain connects TRBV7-7 to TRBJ2-7; D might be TRBD1 (5 bases). The CDR3 runs to 13 residues. With 5 bases removed from V and 7 bases from J, the gap between germline ends came to 15 bases. Germline loops: CDR1 SSHAT, CDR2 FNYEAQ (reference sequence). DNA for the CDR3: TGTGCCAGCAGCCCCAACTACCAGGGTGAGCAGTACTTC. Encoded protein: CASSPNYQGEQYF.

The chain employs TRBV11-2 and TRBJ2-3; 8 nucleotides align to TRBD2. V lost 8 bases, J lost 2 bases, and 9 bases stayed unmatched. The V gene's germline CDR1 is SGHAT and CDR2 FQNNGV. The CDR3 covers 15 residues. This CDR3 is CASAPTSGFTDTQYF. DNA of the CDR3: TGTGCCAGCGCCCCAACTAGCGGCTTCACAGATACGCAGTATTTT.

The V call is TRBV5-1, the J call TRBJ2-7, with D perhaps being TRBD1 or TRBD2 (5 bases each). Germline V gives CDR1 SGHRS, CDR2 YFSETQ. V lost 6 bases and J 3 bases, leaving 10 bases between the germline ends. The CDR3 length is 12 residues. CDR3 sequence: CASTEDNYEQYF. CDR3 DNA sequence: TGCGCCAGCACGGAGGACAACTACGAGCAGTACTTC.

V gene TRBV10-2 combines with J gene TRBJ2-7; D remains ambiguous. V was cut by 6 bases and J by 2 bases, with 14 bases left in between. This CDR3 is 14 amino acids long. Germline CDR1 and CDR2: WSHSY and SAAADI. CDR3 coding DNA: TGCGCCAGCAGGGGTCCAGGTACGACCTACGAGCAGTACTTC. It encodes CASRGPGTTYEQYF.

The rearrangement joins TRBV2 to TRBJ2-5; a possible D gene is TRBD2 (6 bases). Trimming cost V 1 base and J 5 bases, with 14 bases left between them. This CDR3 spans 15 amino acids. The germline gives CDR1 SNHLY, CDR2 FYNNEI. The DNA for the CDR3 is TGTGCCAGCAGTGAAGAACTAGCCGGCTGGGAGACCCAGTACTTC. This sequence encodes CASSEELAGWETQYF.

The chain has TRBV7-2 and TRBJ1-5; D not resolved. Germline CDR1 is SGHTA and CDR2 is FQGNSA. This CDR3 has 12 residues. V lost 6 bases and J 2 bases, leaving 5 bases between the germline ends. CDR3 sequence (DNA): TGTGCCAGCAGGGCGGGCAATCAGCCCCAGCATTTT. This sequence encodes CASRAGNQPQHF.

This clone was observed a single time. The chain uses TRBV6-5 and TRBJ1-2; D is uncertain. CDR1 MNHEY and CDR2 SVGAGI come from the germline V gene. CDR3 length: 15 residues. Trimming left V 7 bases short and J 3 bases short, with 18 bases between. The CDR3 DNA sequence: TGTGCCAGCAACCCCTCCCGGGTGTGGGACTATGGCTACACCTTC. Its protein product is CASNPSRVWDYGYTF.

This chain links TRBV2 with TRBJ2-3, with 7 bases identical to TRBD1. The CDR3 extends over 14 amino acids. V lost 11 bases, J lost 1 base, and 9 bases stayed unmatched. In germline, CDR1 is SNHLY, CDR2 FYNNEI. DNA of the CDR3: TGTGCCGTACGACAGGGAGAGGGCACAGATACGCAGTATTTT. It is translated as CAVRQGEGTDTQYF.

As for this clone: Other DNA variants within this sample encode the same CDR3. The chain links TRBV6-5 to TRBJ2-7, with D uncertain. V lost 5 bases to trimming and J lost 3 bases, with 5 bases between them. Germline assignment: CDR1 MNHEY and CDR2 SVGAGI. The CDR3 is 11 amino acids. The CDR3, as DNA: TGTGCCAGCAGTAGTGTCTACGAGCAGTACTTC. Amino acids: CASSSVYEQYF.